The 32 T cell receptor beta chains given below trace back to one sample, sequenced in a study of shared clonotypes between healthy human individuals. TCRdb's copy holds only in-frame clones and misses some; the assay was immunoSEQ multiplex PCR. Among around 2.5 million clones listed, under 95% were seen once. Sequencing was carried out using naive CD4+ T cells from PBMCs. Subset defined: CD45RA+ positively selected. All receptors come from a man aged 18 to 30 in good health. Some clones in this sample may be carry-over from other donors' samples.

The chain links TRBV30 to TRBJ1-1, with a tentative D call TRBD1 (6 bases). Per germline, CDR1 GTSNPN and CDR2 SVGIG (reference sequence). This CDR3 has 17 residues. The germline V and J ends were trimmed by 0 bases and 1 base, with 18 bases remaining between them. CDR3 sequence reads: CAWSVRGGEKQNTEAFF. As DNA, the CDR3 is TGTGCCTGGAGTGTACGAGGGGGTGAGAAGCAGAACACTGAAGCTTTCTTT.

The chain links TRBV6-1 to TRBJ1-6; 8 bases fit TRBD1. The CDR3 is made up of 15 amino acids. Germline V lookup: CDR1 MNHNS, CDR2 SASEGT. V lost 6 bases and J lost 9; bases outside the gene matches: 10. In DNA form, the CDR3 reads TGTGCCAGCAGAGAGGACAGGGTGAGTGCTTCACCCCTCCACTTT. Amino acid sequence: CASREDRVSASPLHF.

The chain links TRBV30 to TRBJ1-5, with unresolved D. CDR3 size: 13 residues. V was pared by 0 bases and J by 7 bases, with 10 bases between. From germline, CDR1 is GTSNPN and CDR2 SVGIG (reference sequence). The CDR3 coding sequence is TGTGCCTGGAGTGTGGAGATAGGACAGCCCCAGCATTTT. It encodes CAWSVEIGQPQHF.

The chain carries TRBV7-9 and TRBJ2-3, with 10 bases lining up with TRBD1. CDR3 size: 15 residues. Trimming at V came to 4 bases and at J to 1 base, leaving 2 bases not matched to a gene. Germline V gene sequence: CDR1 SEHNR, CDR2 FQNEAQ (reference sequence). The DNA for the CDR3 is TGTGCCAGCAGCTCCGGGACAGGGGGCACAGATACGCAGTATTTT. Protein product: CASSSGTGGTDTQYF.

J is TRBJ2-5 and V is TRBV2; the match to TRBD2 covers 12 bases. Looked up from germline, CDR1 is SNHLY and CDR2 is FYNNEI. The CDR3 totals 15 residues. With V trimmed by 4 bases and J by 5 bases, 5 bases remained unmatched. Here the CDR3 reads CASSGASGRDETQYF. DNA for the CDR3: TGTGCCAGCAGTGGGGCTAGCGGGAGGGACGAGACCCAGTACTTC.

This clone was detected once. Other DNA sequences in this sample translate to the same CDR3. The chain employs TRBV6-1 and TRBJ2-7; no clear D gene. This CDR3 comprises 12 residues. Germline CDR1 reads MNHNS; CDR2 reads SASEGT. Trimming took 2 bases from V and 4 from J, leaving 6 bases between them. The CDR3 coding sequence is TGTGCCAGCAGTGAAAGGGTTTACGAGCAGTACTTC. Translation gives CASSERVYEQYF.

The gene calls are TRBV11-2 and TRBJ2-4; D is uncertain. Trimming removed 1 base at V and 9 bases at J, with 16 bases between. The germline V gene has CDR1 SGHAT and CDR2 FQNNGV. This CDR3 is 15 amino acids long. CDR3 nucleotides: TGTGCCAGCAGCTTAGTATTTATCGGGTGGACCATTCAGTACTTC. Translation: CASSLVFIGWTIQYF. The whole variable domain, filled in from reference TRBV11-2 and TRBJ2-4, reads EAGVAQSPRYKIIEKRQSVAFWCNPISGHATLYWYQQILGQGPKLLIQFQNNGVVDDSQLPKDRFSAERLKGVDSTLKIQPAKLEDSAVYLCASSLVFIGWTIQYFGAGTRLSVL.

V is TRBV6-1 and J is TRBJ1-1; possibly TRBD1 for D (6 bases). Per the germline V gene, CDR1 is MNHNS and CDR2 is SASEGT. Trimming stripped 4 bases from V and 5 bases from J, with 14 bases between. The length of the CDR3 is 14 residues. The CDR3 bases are TGTGCCAGCAGTGGACAGGCAGAGGGAACTGAAGCTTTCTTT. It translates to CASSGQAEGTEAFF.

The CDR3 loop reads CASRLIPGQGARGYTF. The CDR3 nucleotides are TGTGCCAGCAGACTCATTCCGGGACAGGGGGCGCGAGGCTACACCTTC. The V call is TRBV11-2, the J call TRBJ1-2, with 12 bases fitting TRBD1. Germline V gene data show CDR1 as SGHAT and CDR2 as FQNNGV. After removal of 6 bases from V and 8 bases from J, the junction contained 13 bases not matched to a gene. The CDR3 consists of 16 residues.

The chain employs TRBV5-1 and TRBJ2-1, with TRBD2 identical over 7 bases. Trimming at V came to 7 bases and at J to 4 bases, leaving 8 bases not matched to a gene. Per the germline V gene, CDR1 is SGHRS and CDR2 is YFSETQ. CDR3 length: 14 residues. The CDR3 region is CASRRESLYNEQFF. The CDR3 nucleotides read TGCGCCAGCCGGCGGGAGAGTCTGTACAATGAGCAGTTCTTC.

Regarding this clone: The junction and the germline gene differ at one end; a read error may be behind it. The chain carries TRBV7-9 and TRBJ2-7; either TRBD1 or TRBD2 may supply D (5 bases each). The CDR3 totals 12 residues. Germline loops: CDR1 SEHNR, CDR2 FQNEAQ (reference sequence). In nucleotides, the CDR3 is TGTGCCAGCAGCTCGTCAGGGATAGTGGGAGACTTC. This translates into CASSSSGIVGDF. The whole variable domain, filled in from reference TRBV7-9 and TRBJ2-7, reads DTGVSQNPRHKITKRGQNVTFRCDPISEHNRLYWYRQTLGQGPEFLTYFQNEAQLEKSRLLSDRFSAERPKGSFSTLEIQRTEQGDSAMYLCASSSSGIVGDFGPGTRLTVT.

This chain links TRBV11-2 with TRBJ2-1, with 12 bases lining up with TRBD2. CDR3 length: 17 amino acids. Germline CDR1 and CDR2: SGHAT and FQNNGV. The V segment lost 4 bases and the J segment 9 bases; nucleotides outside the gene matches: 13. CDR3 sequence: CASSYRRLAGEYGEQFF. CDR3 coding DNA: TGTGCCAGCAGCTACCGAAGACTAGCGGGAGAGTATGGTGAGCAGTTCTTC. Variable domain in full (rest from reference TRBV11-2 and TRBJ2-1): EAGVAQSPRYKIIEKRQSVAFWCNPISGHATLYWYQQILGQGPKLLIQFQNNGVVDDSQLPKDRFSAERLKGVDSTLKIQPAKLEDSAVYLCASSYRRLAGEYGEQFFGPGTRLTVL.

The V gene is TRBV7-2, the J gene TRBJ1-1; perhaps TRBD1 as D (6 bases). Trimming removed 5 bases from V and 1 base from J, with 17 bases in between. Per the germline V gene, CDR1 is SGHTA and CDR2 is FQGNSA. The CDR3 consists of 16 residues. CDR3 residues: CASSLGRTAQNTEAFF. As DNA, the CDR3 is TGTGCCAGCAGCCTCGGTCGGACAGCCCAGAACACTGAAGCTTTCTTT.

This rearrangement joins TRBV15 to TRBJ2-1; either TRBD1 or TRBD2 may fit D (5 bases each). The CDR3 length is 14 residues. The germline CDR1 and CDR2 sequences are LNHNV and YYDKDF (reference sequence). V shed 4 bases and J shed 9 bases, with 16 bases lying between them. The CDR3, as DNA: TGTGCCACCAGCACAAGGGGTGAGCGGTCTGAGCAGTTCTTC. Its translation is CATSTRGERSEQFF.

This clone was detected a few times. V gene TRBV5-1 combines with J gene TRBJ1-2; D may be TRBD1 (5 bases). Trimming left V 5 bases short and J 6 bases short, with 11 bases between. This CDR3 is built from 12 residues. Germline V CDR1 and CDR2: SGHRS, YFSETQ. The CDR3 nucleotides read TGCGCCAGCAGACCGGGGACGGATGGCTACACCTTC. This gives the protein CASRPGTDGYTF.

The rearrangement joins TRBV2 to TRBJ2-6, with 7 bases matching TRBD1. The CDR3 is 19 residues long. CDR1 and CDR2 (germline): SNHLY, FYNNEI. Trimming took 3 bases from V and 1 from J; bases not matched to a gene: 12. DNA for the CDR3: TGTGCCAGCAGTGAGGGCAGATCGACGACAGGGTCTGGGGCCAACGTCCTGACTTTC. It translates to CASSEGRSTTGSGANVLTF.

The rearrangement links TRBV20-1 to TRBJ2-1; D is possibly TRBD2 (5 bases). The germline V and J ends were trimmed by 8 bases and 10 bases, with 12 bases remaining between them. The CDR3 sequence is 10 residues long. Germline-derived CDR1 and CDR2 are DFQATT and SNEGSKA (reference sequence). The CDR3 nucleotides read TGCAGTCCCCGGGAAGAGGAGCAGTTCTTC. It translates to CSPREEEQFF.

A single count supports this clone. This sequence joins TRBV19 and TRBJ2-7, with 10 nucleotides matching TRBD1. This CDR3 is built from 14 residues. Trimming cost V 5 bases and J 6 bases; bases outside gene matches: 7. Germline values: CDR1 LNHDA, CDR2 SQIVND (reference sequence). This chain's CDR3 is CASSFDRGLGEQYF. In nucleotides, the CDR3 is TGTGCCAGTAGTTTCGACAGGGGGCTAGGCGAGCAGTACTTC. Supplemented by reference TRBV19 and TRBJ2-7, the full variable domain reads DGGITQSPKYLFRKEGQNVTLSCEQNLNHDAMYWYRQDPGQGLRLIYYSQIVNDFQKGDIAEGYSVSREKKESFPLTVTSAQKNPTAFYLCASSFDRGLGEQYFGPGTRLTVT.

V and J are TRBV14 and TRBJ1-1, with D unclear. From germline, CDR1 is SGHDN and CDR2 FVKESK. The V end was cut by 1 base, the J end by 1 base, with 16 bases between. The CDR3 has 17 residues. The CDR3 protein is CASSQAGLDWGNTEAFF. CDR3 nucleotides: TGTGCCAGCAGCCAAGCTGGACTCGACTGGGGGAACACTGAAGCTTTCTTT.

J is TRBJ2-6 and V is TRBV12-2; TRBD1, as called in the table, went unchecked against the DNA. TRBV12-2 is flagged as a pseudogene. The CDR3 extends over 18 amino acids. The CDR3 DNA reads TGTGCAAGTCGCCATACCCCCTCCACACAAAGTCGGGCCAACGTCCTGACTTTC. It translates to CASRHTPSTQSRANVLTF.

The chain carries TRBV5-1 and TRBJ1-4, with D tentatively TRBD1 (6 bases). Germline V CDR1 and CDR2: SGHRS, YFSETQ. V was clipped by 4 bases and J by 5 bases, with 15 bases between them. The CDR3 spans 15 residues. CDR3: CASSPRTAPNEKLFF. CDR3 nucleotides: TGCGCCAGCAGCCCCAGGACAGCCCCCAATGAAAAACTGTTTTTT.

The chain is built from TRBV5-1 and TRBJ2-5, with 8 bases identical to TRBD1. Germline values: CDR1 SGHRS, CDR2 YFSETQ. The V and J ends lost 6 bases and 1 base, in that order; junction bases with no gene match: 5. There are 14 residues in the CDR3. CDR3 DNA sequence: TGCGCCAGCACTAGACAGGGGATCCAAGAGACCCAGTACTTC. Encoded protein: CASTRQGIQETQYF.

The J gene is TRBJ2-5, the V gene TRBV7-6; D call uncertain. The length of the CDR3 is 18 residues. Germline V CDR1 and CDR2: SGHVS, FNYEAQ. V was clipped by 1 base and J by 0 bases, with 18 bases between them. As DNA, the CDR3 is TGTGCCAGCAGCTTAGGAGTTGTACGCAGTCCTAACCAAGAGACCCAGTACTTC. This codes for CASSLGVVRSPNQETQYF. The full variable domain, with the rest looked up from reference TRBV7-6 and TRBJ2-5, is GAGVSQSPRYKVTKRGQDVALRCDPISGHVSLYWYRQALGQGPEFLTYFNYEAQQDKSGLPNDRFSAERPEGSISTLTIQRTEQRDSAMYRCASSLGVVRSPNQETQYFGPGTRLLVL.

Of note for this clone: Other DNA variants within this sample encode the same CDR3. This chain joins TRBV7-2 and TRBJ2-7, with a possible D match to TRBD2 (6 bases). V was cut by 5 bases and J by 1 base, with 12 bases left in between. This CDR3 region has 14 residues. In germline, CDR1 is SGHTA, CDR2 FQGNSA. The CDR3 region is CASSPRRESYEQYF. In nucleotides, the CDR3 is TGTGCCAGCAGCCCCCGGCGGGAATCCTACGAGCAGTACTTC.

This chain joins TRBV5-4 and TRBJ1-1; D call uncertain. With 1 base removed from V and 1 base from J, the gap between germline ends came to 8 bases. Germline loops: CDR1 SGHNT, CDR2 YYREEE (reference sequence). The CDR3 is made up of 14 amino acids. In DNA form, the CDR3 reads TGTGCCAGCAGCTTGTTATCAGGGAACACTGAAGCTTTCTTT. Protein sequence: CASSLLSGNTEAFF. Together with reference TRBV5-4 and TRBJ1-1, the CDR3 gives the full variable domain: ETGVTQSPTHLIKTRGQQVTLRCSSQSGHNTVSWYQQALGQGPQFIFQYYREEENGRGNFPPRFSGLQFPNYSSELNVNALELDDSALYLCASSLLSGNTEAFFGQGTRLTVV.

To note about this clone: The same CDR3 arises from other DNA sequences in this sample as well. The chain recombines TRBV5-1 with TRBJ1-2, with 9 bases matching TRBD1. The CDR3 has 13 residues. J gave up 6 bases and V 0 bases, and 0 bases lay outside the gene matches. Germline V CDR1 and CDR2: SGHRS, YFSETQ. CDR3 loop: CASSLGQGDGYTF. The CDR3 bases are TGCGCCAGCAGCTTGGGACAGGGGGATGGCTACACCTTC.

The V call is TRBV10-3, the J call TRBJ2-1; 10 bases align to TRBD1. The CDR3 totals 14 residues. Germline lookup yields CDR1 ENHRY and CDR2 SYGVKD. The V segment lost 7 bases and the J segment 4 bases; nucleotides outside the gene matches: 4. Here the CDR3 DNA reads TGTGCCATCAAAGGGACAGGGGTTTACAATGAGCAGTTCTTC. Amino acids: CAIKGTGVYNEQFF.

CDR3 DNA: TGTGCCAGCAGCATACTAGACAGGGGTTGGTACGAGCAGTACTTC. It yields the protein CASSILDRGWYEQYF. This chain links TRBV7-8 with TRBJ2-7; TRBD1 agrees at 8 bases. Per germline, CDR1 SGHVS and CDR2 FQNEAQ. Trimming removed 5 bases from V and 4 bases from J; junction bases left unmatched: 10. The CDR3 sequence is 15 residues long.

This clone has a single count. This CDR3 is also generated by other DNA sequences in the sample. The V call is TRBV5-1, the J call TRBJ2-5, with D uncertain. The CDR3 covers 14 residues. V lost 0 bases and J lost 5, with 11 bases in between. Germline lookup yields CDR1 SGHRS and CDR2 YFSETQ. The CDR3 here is CASSLAGDQETQYF. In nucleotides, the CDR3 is TGCGCCAGCAGCTTGGCCGGTGATCAGGAGACCCAGTACTTC.

The CDR3 DNA follows: TGTGCCAGCAGCCCCACAGGGCCTCAGGTTTGGTTCTTC. This translates into CASSPTGPQVWFF. This sequence joins TRBV7-2 and TRBJ2-1; TRBD1 might be the D (6 bases). The CDR3 runs to 13 residues. Germline V gene lookup returns CDR1 SGHTA and CDR2 FQGNSA. The V and J ends lost 5 bases and 15 bases respectively, with 20 bases between them.

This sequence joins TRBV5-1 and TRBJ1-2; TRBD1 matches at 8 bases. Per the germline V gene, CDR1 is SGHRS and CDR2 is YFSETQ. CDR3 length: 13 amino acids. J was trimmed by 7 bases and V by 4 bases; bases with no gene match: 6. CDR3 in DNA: TGCGCCAGCAGCGGAGGAACAGGGGGTGGCTACACCTTC. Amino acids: CASSGGTGGGYTF.

For the CDR3, the DNA is TGTGCCAGCAGCCCGGGACTAGCGGGAGCAGAGCAGTACTTC. Amino acid sequence: CASSPGLAGAEQYF. The chain joins TRBV7-2 to TRBJ2-7, with TRBD2 matching 14 bases. This CDR3 spans 14 amino acids. Germline lookup yields CDR1 SGHTA and CDR2 FQGNSA. Trimming cost V 5 bases and J 7 bases; bases outside gene matches: 4.